Listed below are T cell receptor beta chains from one sample, sequenced in a study of CD8 T cells in Susac syndrome. TCRdb re-called the immunoSEQ multiplex PCR reads with MiXCR, one entry per CDR3 protein. Of 170,000 or so distinct CDR3 sequences listed, under 95% were seen once; the top ten hold around 0.1%. The specimen sequenced was CD4+ T cells from PBMCs. The receptors stem from a human donor with multiple sclerosis. The CDR3 runs from the conserved cysteine through the conserved F or W. The D gene is left open where the match is weak. The listing skips clone size in some rows; elsewhere it reads once, few, many or a size class.

D	V	size	J	DNA	CDR3
TRBD1	TRBV5-1	.	TRBJ2-5	TGCGCCAGCAGCCCGCAAGGGGGCGGGGAGACCCAGTACTTC	CASSPQGGGETQYF
TRBD1	TRBV18	.	TRBJ1-1	TGTGCCAGCTCACCGGGACAGGGCTCTCTTGAAGCTTTCTTT	CASSPGQGSLEAFF
.	TRBV2	.	TRBJ2-5	TGTGCCAGCAGCAGTTTACAGCGGTGGACCCAGTACTTC	CASSSLQRWTQYF
TRBD2	TRBV7-3	.	TRBJ2-3	TGTGCCAGCAGCTTAACGGCGGGAGCCAAAGATACGCAGTATTTT	CASSLTAGAKDTQYF
.	TRBV4-3	.	TRBJ2-3	TGCGCCAGCAGCGACCGAGGGAGCACAGATACGCAGTATTTT	CASSDRGSTDTQYF
.	TRBV11-2	.	TRBJ1-6	TGTGCCAGCGGTCCCGGGAATTCACCCCTCCACTTT	CASGPGNSPLHF
TRBD2	TRBV12-3/TRBV12-4	once	TRBJ2-1	TGTGCCGGAGCGGGGGGCGGAATGTACAATGAGCAGTTCTTC	CAGAGGGMYNEQFF
.	TRBV20-1	.	TRBJ2-7	TGCAGTGCTAGAGATGGGGGGAGTGGAACCTACGAGCAGTACTTC	CSARDGGSGTYEQYF
.	TRBV28	.	TRBJ1-2	TGTGCCAGCAGTCCCGTGGGAGACGCAGCCTTCTATGGCTACACCTTC	CASSPVGDAAFYGYTF
.	TRBV5-1	.	TRBJ2-1	TGCGCCAGCAGCTTGGGGCAGGCTATTCCCAATGAGCAGTTCTTC	CASSLGQAIPNEQFF
.	TRBV10-3	.	TRBJ1-1	TGTGCCATCAGGGGTCGGGGGGCTGAAGCTTTCTTT	CAIRGRGAEAFF
.	TRBV12-3/TRBV12-4	.	TRBJ1-5	TGTGCCAGCAGTTTAATTTCGTCTGGCAATCAGCCCCAGCATTTT	CASSLISSGNQPQHF
.	TRBV25-1	.	TRBJ1-4	TGTGCCAGCAGTGACTTCCTCGGGGGGGTGGATGAGGAAAAACTGTTTTTT	CASSDFLGGVDEEKLFF
TRBD2	TRBV6-2/TRBV6-3	.	TRBJ2-7	TGTGCCAGTTCCTGGGGACTAGACTACGAGCAGTACTTC	CASSWGLDYEQYF
TRBD1	TRBV19	.	TRBJ1-1	TGTGCCAGCAAGACAGGGGGCTCGAACACTGAAGCTTTCTTT	CASKTGGSNTEAFF
.	TRBV4-2	.	TRBJ1-2	TGTGCCAGCAGCCAAGGGGGCACAGGGCGTAGCTATGGCTACACCTTC	CASSQGGTGRSYGYTF
.	TRBV12-3/TRBV12-4	.	TRBJ1-1	TGTGCCAGCAGTGCCCAAACGCGGGGGAACACTGAAGCTTTCTTT	CASSAQTRGNTEAFF
.	TRBV18	.	TRBJ2-7	TGTGCCAGCTCACCCCTTGGGGACGAGCAGTACTTC	CASSPLGDEQYF
.	TRBV2	.	TRBJ1-5	TGTGCCAGCAGTGCATTCGAGAATCAGCCCCAGCATTTT	CASSAFENQPQHF